One T cell receptor beta chain is described in this entry. The data were taken from a study of blood T cell repertoires in COVID-19. In the study overall: Sites across the United States, Italy and Spain contributed samples from acute and convalescent COVID-19. PBMCs, B-cell-depleted T cells, or T cells were the source of the cDNA or gDNA that made up the material.

As processed by the authors: Amplification from reference gene primers served as the basis for estimated nucleated cell counts. Data came from immunoSEQ multiplex PCR; TCRdb stores just in-frame clones and leaves some out. D and trimming were read from the DNA, whereas the V and J calls and clone size are those reported in that table. The table lists about 100,000 clones, roughly 90% of them singletons. V was trimmed by 0 bases and J by 7 bases, leaving 20 bases between them. The CDR3 consists of 17 residues. CDR1 and CDR2 (germline): SGHRS, YFSETQ. The rearrangement uses TRBV5-1 and TRBJ2-1; TRBD1 is a possible D gene (6 bases). The sequence came from a woman older than 75 with acute or convalescent COVID-19. The specimen sequenced was peripheral blood. The CDR3: CASSLGRYREPRNEQFF. CDR3 coding DNA: TGCGCCAGCAGCTTGGGACGATACAGGGAGCCGAGGAATGAGCAGTTCTTC.